This T cell receptor (beta chain) was documented in a study of prognosis after radiotherapy for stage I lung cancer. Whole-study results and caveats: Following stereotactic body radiation therapy, unique TCR clone counts fell, with a median of around 10,000 versus 6,900. Patients with distant metastases had lower Shannon entropy after stereotactic body radiation therapy.

About this clonotype: Its matching antigen is unknown. A single base is all that separates this from a far larger clone, so a read error is likely.

Germline V gives CDR1 SEHNR, CDR2 FQNEAQ (reference sequence). V was cut by 4 bases and J by 13 bases, with 11 bases left in between. The CDR3 has 11 amino acids. Template was genomic DNA; TCR beta CDR3 amplified in two multiplex PCR rounds. The first round of PCR was done with primers that matched each TRBV and TRBJ gene. As the PCR entered its second round, universal primers were used. TCRdb independently ran MiXCR on the multiplex PCR reads; one entry per CDR3 protein. In the table there are 15,000 to 20,000 distinct CDR3 sequences, 50% of which are singletons. On CT and PET/CT, all patients were node-negative, and none had prior chemotherapy, radiotherapy or other malignancies.

The chain couples TRBV7-9 to TRBJ2-1; D possibly corresponds to TRBD2 (5 bases). The receptor's source is a donor at least 50 years old with non-small cell lung cancer. This specimen consisted of PBMCs, obtained before or after stereotactic body radiation therapy (not recorded which). The CDR3, as DNA: TGTGCCAGCAGCTCGGGGTCAAGTCAGTTCTTC. Protein product: CASSSGSSQFF.